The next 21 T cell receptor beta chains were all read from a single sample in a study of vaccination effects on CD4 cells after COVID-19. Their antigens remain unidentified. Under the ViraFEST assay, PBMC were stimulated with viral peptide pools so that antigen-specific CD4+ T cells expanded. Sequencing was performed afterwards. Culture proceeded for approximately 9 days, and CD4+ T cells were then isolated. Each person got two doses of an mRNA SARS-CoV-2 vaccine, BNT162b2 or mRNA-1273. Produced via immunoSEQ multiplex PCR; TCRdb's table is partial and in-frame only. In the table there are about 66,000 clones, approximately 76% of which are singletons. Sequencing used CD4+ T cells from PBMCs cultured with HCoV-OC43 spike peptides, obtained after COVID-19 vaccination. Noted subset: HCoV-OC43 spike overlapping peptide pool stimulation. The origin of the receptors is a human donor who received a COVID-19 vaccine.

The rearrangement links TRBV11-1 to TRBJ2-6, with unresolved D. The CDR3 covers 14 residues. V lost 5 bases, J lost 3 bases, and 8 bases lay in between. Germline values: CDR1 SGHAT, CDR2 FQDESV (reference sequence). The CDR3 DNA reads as TGTGCCAGCAGCGTAATGATTGGGGCCAACGTCCTGACTTTC. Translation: CASSVMIGANVLTF.

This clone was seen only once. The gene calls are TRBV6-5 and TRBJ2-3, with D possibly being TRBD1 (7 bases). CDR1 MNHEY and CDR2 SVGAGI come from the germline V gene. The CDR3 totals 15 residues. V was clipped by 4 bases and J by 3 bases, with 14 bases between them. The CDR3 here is CASSSVRGRTDTQYF. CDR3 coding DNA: TGTGCCAGCAGTTCGGTCAGGGGGAGGACAGATACGCAGTATTTT.

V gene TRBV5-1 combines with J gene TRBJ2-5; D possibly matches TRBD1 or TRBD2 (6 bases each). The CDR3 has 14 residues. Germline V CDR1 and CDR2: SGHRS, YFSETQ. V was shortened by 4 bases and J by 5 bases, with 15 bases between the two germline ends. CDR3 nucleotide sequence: TGCGCCAGCAGCCAGTTGGGGGGCGGGGAGACCCAGTACTTC. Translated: CASSQLGGGETQYF.

For the CDR3, the DNA is TGCGCCAGCAGCAGTGGACAGGGGCGAGAGACCCAGTACTTC. Protein product: CASSSGQGRETQYF. The chain carries TRBV5-1 and TRBJ2-5; 9 bases fit TRBD1. Trimming removed 4 bases from V and 4 bases from J; junction bases left unmatched: 5. This CDR3 is 14 amino acids long. Germline loops: CDR1 SGHRS, CDR2 YFSETQ.

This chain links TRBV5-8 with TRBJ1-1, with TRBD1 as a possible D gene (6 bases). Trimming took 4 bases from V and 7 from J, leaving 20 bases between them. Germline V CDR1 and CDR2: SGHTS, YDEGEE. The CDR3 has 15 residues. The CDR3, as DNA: TGTGCCAGCAGCCCCCCATGGGGGGCGAAGGGTGAAGCTTTCTTT. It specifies CASSPPWGAKGEAFF.

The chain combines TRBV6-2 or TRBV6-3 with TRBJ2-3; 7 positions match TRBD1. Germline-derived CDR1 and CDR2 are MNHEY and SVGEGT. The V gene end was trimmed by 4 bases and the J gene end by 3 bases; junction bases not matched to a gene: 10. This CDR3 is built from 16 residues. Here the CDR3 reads CASSSSTGSRTDTQYF. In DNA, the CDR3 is TGTGCCAGCAGTTCGTCGACAGGGTCGAGGACAGATACGCAGTATTTT.

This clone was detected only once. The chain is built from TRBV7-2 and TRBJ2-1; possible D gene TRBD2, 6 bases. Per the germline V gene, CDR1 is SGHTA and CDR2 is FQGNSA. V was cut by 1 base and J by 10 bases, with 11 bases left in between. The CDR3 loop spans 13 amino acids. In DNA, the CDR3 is TGTGCCAGCAGCTTAGTAAGCCGGGGGGAGCAGTTCTTC. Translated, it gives CASSLVSRGEQFF. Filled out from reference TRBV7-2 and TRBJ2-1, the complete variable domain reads GAGVSQSPSNKVTEKGKDVELRCDPISGHTALYWYRQSLGQGLEFLIYFQGNSAPDKSGLPSDRFSAERTGGSVSTLTIQRTQQEDSAVYLCASSLVSRGEQFFGPGTRLTVL.

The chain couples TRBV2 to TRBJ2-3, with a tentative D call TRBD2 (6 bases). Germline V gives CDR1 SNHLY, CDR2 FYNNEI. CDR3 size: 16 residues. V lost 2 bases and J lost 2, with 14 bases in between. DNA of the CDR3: TGTGCCAGCAGTGAATTGACGGGACTCCTCACAGATACGCAGTATTTT. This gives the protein CASSELTGLLTDTQYF.

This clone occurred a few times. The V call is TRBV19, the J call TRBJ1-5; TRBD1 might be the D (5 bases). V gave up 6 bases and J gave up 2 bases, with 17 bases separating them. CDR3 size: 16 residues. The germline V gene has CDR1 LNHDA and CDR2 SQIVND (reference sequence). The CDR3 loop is CASSEWRGGGNQPQHF. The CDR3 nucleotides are TGTGCCAGTAGCGAGTGGCGGGGAGGGGGCAATCAGCCCCAGCATTTT.

CDR3 sequence (DNA): TGTGCCATCAGTGAGTCGCGGGGGGGTCAGCCCCAGCATTTT. Amino acid sequence: CAISESRGGQPQHF. V and J are TRBV10-3 and TRBJ1-5, with a possible D match to TRBD1 (5 bases). Per the germline V gene, CDR1 is ENHRY and CDR2 is SYGVKD. V lost 0 bases and J lost 6, with 9 bases in between. This CDR3 has 14 amino acids.

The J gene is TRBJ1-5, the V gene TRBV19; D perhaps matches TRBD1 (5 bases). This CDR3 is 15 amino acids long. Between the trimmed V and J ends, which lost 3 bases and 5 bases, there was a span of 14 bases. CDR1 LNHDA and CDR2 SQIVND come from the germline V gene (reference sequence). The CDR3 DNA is TGTGCCAGTAGTATGGGACGGGCCGGTGATCAGCCCCAGCATTTT. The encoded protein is CASSMGRAGDQPQHF.

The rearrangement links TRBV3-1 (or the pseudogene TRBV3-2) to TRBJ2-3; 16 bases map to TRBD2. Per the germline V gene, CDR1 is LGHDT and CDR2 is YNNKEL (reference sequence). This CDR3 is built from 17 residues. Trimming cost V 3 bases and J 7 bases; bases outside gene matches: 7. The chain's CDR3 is CASSQLGLAGGWNTQYF. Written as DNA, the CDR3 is TGTGCCAGCAGCCAGCTGGGACTAGCGGGGGGGTGGAATACGCAGTATTTT.

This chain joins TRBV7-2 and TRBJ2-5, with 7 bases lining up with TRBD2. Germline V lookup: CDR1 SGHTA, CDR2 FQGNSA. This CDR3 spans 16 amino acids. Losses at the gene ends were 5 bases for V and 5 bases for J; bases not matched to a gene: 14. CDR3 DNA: TGTGCCAGCAGCCAAGCGGGACTCGGAGGGACCGAGACCCAGTACTTC. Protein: CASSQAGLGGTETQYF.

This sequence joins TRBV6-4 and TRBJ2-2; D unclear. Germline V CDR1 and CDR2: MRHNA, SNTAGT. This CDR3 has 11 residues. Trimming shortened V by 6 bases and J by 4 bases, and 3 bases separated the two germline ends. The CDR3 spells CASRGTGELFF. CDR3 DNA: TGTGCCAGCAGAGGCACCGGGGAGCTGTTTTTT.

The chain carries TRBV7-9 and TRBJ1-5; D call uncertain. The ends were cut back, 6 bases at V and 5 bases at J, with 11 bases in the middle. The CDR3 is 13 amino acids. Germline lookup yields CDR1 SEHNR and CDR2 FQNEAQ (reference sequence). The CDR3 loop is CASSIGFDQPQHF. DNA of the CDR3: TGTGCCAGCAGTATAGGGTTTGATCAGCCCCAGCATTTT.

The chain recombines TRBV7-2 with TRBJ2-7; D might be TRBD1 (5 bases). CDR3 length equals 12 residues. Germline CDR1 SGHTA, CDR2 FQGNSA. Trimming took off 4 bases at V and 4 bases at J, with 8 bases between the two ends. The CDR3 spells CASSSQGYEQYV. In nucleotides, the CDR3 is TGTGCCAGCAGCTCCCAGGGATACGAGCAGTACGTC.

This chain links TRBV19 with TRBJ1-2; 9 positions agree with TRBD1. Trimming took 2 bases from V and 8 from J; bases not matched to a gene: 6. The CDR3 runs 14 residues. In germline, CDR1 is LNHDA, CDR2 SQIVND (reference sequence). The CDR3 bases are TGTGCCAGTAGTATAACGGGACAGGGTGGCGGCTACACCTTC. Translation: CASSITGQGGGYTF.

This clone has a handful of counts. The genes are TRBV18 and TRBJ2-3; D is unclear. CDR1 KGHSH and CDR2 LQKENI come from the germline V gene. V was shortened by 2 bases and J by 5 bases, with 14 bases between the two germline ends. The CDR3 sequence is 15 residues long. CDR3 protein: CASSPYFNSKDTQYF. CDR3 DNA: TGTGCCAGCTCACCATATTTTAACTCCAAAGATACGCAGTATTTT.

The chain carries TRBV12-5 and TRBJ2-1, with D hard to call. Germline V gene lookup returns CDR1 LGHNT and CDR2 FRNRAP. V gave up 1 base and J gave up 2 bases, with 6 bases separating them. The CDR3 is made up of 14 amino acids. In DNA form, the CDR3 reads TGTGCTAGTGGTTTGGGGTCTCCCTACAATGAGCAGTTCTTC. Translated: CASGLGSPYNEQFF.

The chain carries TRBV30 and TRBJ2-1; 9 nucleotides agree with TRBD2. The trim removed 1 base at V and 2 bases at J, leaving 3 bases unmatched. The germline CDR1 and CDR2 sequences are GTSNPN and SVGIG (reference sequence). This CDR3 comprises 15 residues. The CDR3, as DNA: TGTGCCTGGAGTGGAGCGGGGGGCCCCTACAATGAGCAGTTCTTC. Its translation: CAWSGAGGPYNEQFF. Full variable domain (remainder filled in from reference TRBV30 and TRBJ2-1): SQTIHQWPATLVQPVGSPLSLECTVEGTSNPNLYWYRQAAGRGLQLLFYSVGIGQISSEVPQNLSASRPQDRQFILSSKKLLLSDSGFYLCAWSGAGGPYNEQFFGPGTRLTVL.

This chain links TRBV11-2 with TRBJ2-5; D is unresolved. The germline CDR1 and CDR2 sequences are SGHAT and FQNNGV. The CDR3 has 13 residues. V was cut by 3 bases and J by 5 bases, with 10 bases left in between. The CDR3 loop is CASSLRLDETQYF. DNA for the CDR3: TGTGCCAGCAGCTTGAGGCTAGACGAGACCCAGTACTTC.